A selection of T cell receptor beta chains follows, all from one sample in a study of human T cells and chemical hapten exposure. TCRdb re-called the RACE reads with MiXCR, one entry per CDR3 protein. The table includes 300,000 to 350,000 distinct CDR3 sequences, roughly 6.9% detected once. The sequences come from whole blood, collected in connection with sensitization to the hapten diphenylcyclopropenone (DPC). The receptors shown here come from a young woman with alopecia areata. Some clones in this sample may be carry-over from other donors' samples. Both conserved end residues are part of each CDR3. Each record gives: CDR3 DNA, CDR3 protein, CDR3 length, V gene, J gene, D gene, clone size. A D gene is named only where the DNA matches it firmly. Some rows have no size entry. The others give once, few or many, or a class for an expanded clone.

TGTGCCAGCAGCATTTGGGGCACTGAAGCTTTCTTT,CASSIWGTEAFF,12,TRBV3-1,TRBJ1-1,-,-
TGTGCCAGCAGTTTCGGGACAGAAGAGACCCAGTACTTC,CASSFGTEETQYF,13,TRBV12-3/TRBV12-4,TRBJ2-5,TRBD1,-
TGTGCCAGCAGCCCGTACCCCTTTACTAGCGGTACGCCCATCCCGTCCTACAATGAGCAGTTCTTC,CASSPYPFTSGTPIPSYNEQFF,22,TRBV7-3,TRBJ2-1,TRBD2,-
TGTGCCAGCAGCTACAGGTCACCTAATGAAAAACTGTTTTTT,CASSYRSPNEKLFF,14,TRBV7-9,TRBJ1-4,-,-
TGTGCCAGCAGCCGGGGAGGCCTGAACACTGAAGCTTTCTTT,CASSRGGLNTEAFF,14,TRBV14,TRBJ1-1,-,many
TGTGCCACCACCGAACGAACCGAGCAGTACTTC,CATTERTEQYF,11,TRBV10-3,TRBJ2-7,-,few
TGTGCCAGCAGCTTAGTAGGACGTCTGGATCCTGCCGGTACGCAGTATTTT,CASSLVGRLDPAGTQYF,17,TRBV7-8,TRBJ2-3,-,many
TGCGCCAGCAGCACATGGGACAGGCCGAACACTGAAGCTTTCTTT,CASSTWDRPNTEAFF,15,TRBV5-1,TRBJ1-1,TRBD1,few
TGTGCCAGCAGGCTAGGACATAACACCGGGGAGCTGTTTTTT,CASRLGHNTGELFF,14,TRBV7-2,TRBJ2-2,-,-
TGTGCTAGTGGTTTGCGAACTAGCGGGCCCCACAATGAGCAGTTCTTC,CASGLRTSGPHNEQFF,16,TRBV12-5,TRBJ2-1,TRBD2,-
TGTGCCAGCAGCCAATCGGGGGTTGGCGGGGGAGGTAACACCGGGGAGCTGTTTTTT,CASSQSGVGGGGNTGELFF,19,TRBV4-2,TRBJ2-2,TRBD2,few
TGCGCCAGCAGCCAAGAAAGAACCCAAGAGACCCAGTACTTC,CASSQERTQETQYF,14,TRBV4-3,TRBJ2-5,-,many
TGTGCCAGCAGCCGGGGGGGGGCGGTGAGCACTGAAGCTTTCTTT,CASSRGGAVSTEAFF,15,TRBV28,TRBJ1-1,-,many